This T cell receptor beta chain was found in a study of radiation and T cells in renal cell carcinoma. Details on this clone: Its specificity is not known.

TCRdb's table, derived via immunoSEQ multiplex PCR, lists solely in-frame clones and lacks some. The sample lists about 130,000 clones, 88% occurring once. Whole-study results and caveats: In blood, top tumor clones expanded by 2 weeks, shrinking by 4. Pretreatment tumor biopsies were lacking, so baseline clonotypes are unknown.

The time point denotes: blood 2 weeks post-SBRT. Treatment denoted: 15 Gy SBRT to primary tumor, nephrectomy 4 weeks later. Clear cell pathology was present in this patient's renal cell carcinoma. CDR3 size: 15 residues. Germline lookup yields CDR1 SNHLY and CDR2 FYNNEI. V was trimmed by 6 bases and J by 2 bases, leaving 11 bases between them. The sample in question was blood, obtained from a patient whose treatment included radiotherapy and nephrectomy. This TCR was sampled from a woman aged 70-85 years with renal cell carcinoma. V gene TRBV2 combines with J gene TRBJ1-6; a weak D match, TRBD1 (5 bases). This CDR3 reads CASRRQRPYNSPLHF. In DNA form, the CDR3 reads TGTGCCAGCAGGCGACAGAGACCCTATAATTCACCCCTCCACTTT.